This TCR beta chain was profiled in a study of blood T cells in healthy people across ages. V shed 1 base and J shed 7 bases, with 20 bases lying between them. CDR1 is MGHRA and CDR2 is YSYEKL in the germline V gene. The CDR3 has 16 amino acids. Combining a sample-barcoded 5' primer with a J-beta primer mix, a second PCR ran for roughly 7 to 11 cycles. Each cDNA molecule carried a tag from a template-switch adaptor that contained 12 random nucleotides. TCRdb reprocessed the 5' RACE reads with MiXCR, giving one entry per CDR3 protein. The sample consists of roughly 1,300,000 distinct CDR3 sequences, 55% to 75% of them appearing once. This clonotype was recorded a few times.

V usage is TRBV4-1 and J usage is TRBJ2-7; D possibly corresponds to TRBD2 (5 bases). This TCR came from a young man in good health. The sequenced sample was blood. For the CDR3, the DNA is TGCGCCAGCAGCCAAGTAGGACGAGGAGCGCCGGGGGAGCAGTACTTC. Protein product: CASSQVGRGAPGEQYF.